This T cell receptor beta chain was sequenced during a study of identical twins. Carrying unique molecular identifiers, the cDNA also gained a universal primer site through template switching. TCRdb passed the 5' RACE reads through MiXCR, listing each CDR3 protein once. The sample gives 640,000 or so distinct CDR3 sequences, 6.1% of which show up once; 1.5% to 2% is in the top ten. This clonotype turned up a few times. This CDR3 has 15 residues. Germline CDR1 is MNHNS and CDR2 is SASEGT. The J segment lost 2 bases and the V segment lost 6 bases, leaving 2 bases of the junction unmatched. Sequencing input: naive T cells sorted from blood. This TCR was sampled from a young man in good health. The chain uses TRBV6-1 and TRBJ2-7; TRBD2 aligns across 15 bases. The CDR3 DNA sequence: TGTGCCAGCAGAGGACTAGCGGGAGGGGCCTACGAGCAGTACGTC. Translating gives CASRGLAGGAYEQYV.